This TCR beta chain was observed in a study of blood T cell repertoires in COVID-19. Study at large: Specimens from acute and convalescent COVID-19 originated in the United States, Italy and Spain. Sources were T cells, B-cell-depleted T cells, or PBMCs; the material itself was cDNA or gDNA.

Sequenced by immunoSEQ multiplex PCR; TCRdb stores in-frame clones only, minus some. The table lists 68,000 or so clones, 87% of them singletons. Seattle's enrolled individuals joined amid active infection and were then monitored longitudinally. This CDR3 has 14 amino acids. With 7 bases removed from V and 4 bases from J, the gap between germline ends came to 16 bases. In germline, CDR1 is SGHRS, CDR2 YFSETQ. The sample consisted of peripheral blood. The chain employs TRBV5-1 and TRBJ2-3; no clear D. This clonotype was obtained from a woman aged 45 to 65 with COVID-19, enrolled during active disease. The DNA of the CDR3 is TGCGCCAGCGGAATCCGGAGCAACGCAGATACGCAGTATTTT. Translated, it gives CASGIRSNADTQYF.